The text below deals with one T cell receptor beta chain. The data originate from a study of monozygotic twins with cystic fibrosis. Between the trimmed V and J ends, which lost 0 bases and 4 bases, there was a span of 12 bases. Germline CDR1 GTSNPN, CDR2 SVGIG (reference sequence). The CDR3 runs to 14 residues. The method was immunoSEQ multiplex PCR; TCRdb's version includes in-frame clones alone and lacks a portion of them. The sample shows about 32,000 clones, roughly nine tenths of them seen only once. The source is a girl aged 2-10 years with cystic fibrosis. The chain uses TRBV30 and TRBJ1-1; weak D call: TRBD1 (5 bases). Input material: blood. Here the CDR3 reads CAWSVRLGTTEAFF. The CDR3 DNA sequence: TGTGCCTGGAGTGTACGCCTGGGGACCACTGAAGCTTTCTTT.